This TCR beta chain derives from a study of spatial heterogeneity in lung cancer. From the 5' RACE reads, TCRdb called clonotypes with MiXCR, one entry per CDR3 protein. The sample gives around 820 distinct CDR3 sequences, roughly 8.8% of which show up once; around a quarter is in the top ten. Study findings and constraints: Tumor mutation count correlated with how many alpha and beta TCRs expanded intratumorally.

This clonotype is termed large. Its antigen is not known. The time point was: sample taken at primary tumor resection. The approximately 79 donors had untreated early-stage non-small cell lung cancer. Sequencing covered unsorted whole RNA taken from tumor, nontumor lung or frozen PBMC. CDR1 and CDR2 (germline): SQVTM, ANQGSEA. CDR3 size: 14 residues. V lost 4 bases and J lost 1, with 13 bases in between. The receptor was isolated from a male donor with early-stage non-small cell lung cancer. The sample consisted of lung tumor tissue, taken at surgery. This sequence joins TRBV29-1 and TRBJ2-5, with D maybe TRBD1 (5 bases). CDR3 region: CSVVWGWRQETQYF. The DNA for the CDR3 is TGCAGCGTTGTTTGGGGCTGGCGCCAAGAGACCCAGTACTTC.